This TCR beta chain was obtained from a study of blood T cell repertoires in COVID-19. Overall study context: From T cells, B-cell-depleted T cells, or PBMCs came the material, which was cDNA or gDNA.

The protocol was immunoSEQ multiplex PCR, while the TCRdb copy is restricted to in-frame clones and leaves out a portion. The table includes 200,000 to 250,000 clones, around nine tenths detected once. Trimming removed 5 bases at V and 4 bases at J, with 11 bases between. The CDR3 contains 14 residues. Germline CDR1 is MNHNY and CDR2 is SVGAGI (reference sequence). This clone was recorded once. The chain uses TRBV6-6 and TRBJ2-2, with D possibly matching TRBD1 (6 bases). Sequences were obtained from peripheral blood. This receptor was taken from a woman aged 55-69 years with acute or convalescent COVID-19. The CDR3 DNA sequence: TGTGCCAGCAGTCCAGGGGCGGTCACCGGGGAGCTGTTTTTT. Its protein product is CASSPGAVTGELFF.